The rows below give T cell receptor beta chains drawn from one sample of a study of shared clonotypes between healthy human individuals. Assay: immunoSEQ multiplex PCR; the TCRdb copy retains only in-frame clones and omits some. The sample includes 600,000 to 750,000 clones, 80% to 95% of them seen just once. The sample taken for sequencing was memory CD8+ T cells from PBMCs. Source of these receptors: a man aged 18 to 35 in good health. Some clones in this sample may be carry-over from other donors' samples. The CDR3 runs from the conserved cysteine through the conserved F or W. The D gene is left open where the match is weak. For some rows the clone size is stated as once, few or many, or as a class when expanded; others skip it.

v_call: TRBV4-3; d_call: .; cdr3_length: 15; j_call: TRBJ2-1; clone_size: .; cdr3_nt: TGCGCCAGCAGCCAAGATAGCGGCCCCTACAATGAGCAGTTCTTC; cdr3_aa: CASSQDSGPYNEQFF
v_call: TRBV7-2; d_call: TRBD1; cdr3_length: 15; j_call: TRBJ2-2; clone_size: .; cdr3_nt: TGTGCCAGCAGCCCTCTAACAGGGGTCACCGGGGAGCTGTTTTTT; cdr3_aa: CASSPLTGVTGELFF
v_call: TRBV7-3; d_call: .; cdr3_length: 14; j_call: TRBJ2-7; clone_size: many; cdr3_nt: TGTGCCAGCAGCTTACTTCCAGGCTCCTACGAGCAGTACTTC; cdr3_aa: CASSLLPGSYEQYF
v_call: TRBV19; d_call: TRBD2; cdr3_length: 14; j_call: TRBJ2-1; clone_size: .; cdr3_nt: TGTGCCAGTAGTATTGGGACTACCTACAATGAGCAGTTCTTC; cdr3_aa: CASSIGTTYNEQFF
v_call: TRBV6-5; d_call: TRBD2; cdr3_length: 11; j_call: TRBJ2-7; clone_size: .; cdr3_nt: TGTGCCAGCAGTTACTGGACTAGAAAGTACTTC; cdr3_aa: CASSYWTRKYF
v_call: TRBV11-2; d_call: .; cdr3_length: 18; j_call: TRBJ2-7; clone_size: .; cdr3_nt: TGTGCCAGCAGCTTATACACAGGGACTACCAAGCCCTCCTACGAGCAGTACTTC; cdr3_aa: CASSLYTGTTKPSYEQYF
v_call: TRBV7-3; d_call: TRBD1; cdr3_length: 15; j_call: TRBJ2-1; clone_size: once; cdr3_nt: TGTGCCAGCAGCGAAGACAGGGGGCCGCACAATGAGCAGTTCTTC; cdr3_aa: CASSEDRGPHNEQFF
v_call: TRBV18; d_call: .; cdr3_length: 14; j_call: TRBJ1-1; clone_size: .; cdr3_nt: TGTGCCAGCTCACCCTTGGCCAGAAACACTGAAGCTTTCTTT; cdr3_aa: CASSPLARNTEAFF
v_call: TRBV21-1; d_call: .; cdr3_length: 15; j_call: TRBJ2-7; clone_size: .; cdr3_nt: TGTGCCAGCAGCACCCGGGACCGCCTCTCCTACGAGCAGTACTTC; cdr3_aa: CASSTRDRLSYEQYF
v_call: TRBV28; d_call: .; cdr3_length: 15; j_call: TRBJ1-5; clone_size: .; cdr3_nt: TGTGCCAGCAGTGGGGGGGAGAGTACTTCTCAGCCCCAGCATTTT; cdr3_aa: CASSGGESTSQPQHF
v_call: TRBV14; d_call: .; cdr3_length: 19; j_call: TRBJ2-1; clone_size: .; cdr3_nt: TGTGCCAGCAGCCAAGATTCGCCACAAAGCGGGCCGGGGTGGTGGGAGCAGTTCTTC; cdr3_aa: CASSQDSPQSGPGWWEQFF
v_call: TRBV28; d_call: TRBD2; cdr3_length: 16; j_call: TRBJ2-7; clone_size: once; cdr3_nt: TGTGCCAGCAGACCGGGACTAGCCCTACAGCCCTACGAGCAGTACTTC; cdr3_aa: CASRPGLALQPYEQYF
v_call: TRBV30; d_call: TRBD1; cdr3_length: 12; j_call: TRBJ1-1; clone_size: .; cdr3_nt: TGTGCCTTACCTTTACAGGGGGCCAGAGCTTTCTTT; cdr3_aa: CALPLQGARAFF
v_call: TRBV7-9; d_call: TRBD1; cdr3_length: 15; j_call: TRBJ1-1; clone_size: .; cdr3_nt: TGTGCCAGCAGCTCGGCGACAGGGGGCGGCACTGAAGCTTTCTTT; cdr3_aa: CASSSATGGGTEAFF
v_call: TRBV5-8; d_call: .; cdr3_length: 13; j_call: TRBJ2-1; clone_size: .; cdr3_nt: TGTGCCAGCAGCTTGCAGGGAACGAATGAGCAGTTCTTC; cdr3_aa: CASSLQGTNEQFF
v_call: TRBV5-1; d_call: .; cdr3_length: 18; j_call: TRBJ2-6; clone_size: .; cdr3_nt: TGCGCCAGCAGCTTGGAGGGCGGGATCAACTCTGGGGCCAACGTCCTGACTTTC; cdr3_aa: CASSLEGGINSGANVLTF
v_call: TRBV7-2; d_call: TRBD2; cdr3_length: 15; j_call: TRBJ2-7; clone_size: .; cdr3_nt: TGTGCCGGCAGCTTTTTCGGCGGGAGCTCCTACGAGCAGTACTTC; cdr3_aa: CAGSFFGGSSYEQYF
v_call: TRBV7-9; d_call: .; cdr3_length: 18; j_call: TRBJ2-2; clone_size: .; cdr3_nt: TGTGCCAGCAGCCTCAGGGTTGGGGACCTTAAGAACACCGGGGAGCTGTTTTTT; cdr3_aa: CASSLRVGDLKNTGELFF
v_call: TRBV7-8; d_call: .; cdr3_length: 15; j_call: TRBJ2-7; clone_size: .; cdr3_nt: TGTGCCAGCAGCTTAGTCCCAGGGGGGGTCTACGAGCAGTACTTC; cdr3_aa: CASSLVPGGVYEQYF
v_call: TRBV7-9; d_call: .; cdr3_length: 18; j_call: TRBJ2-2; clone_size: .; cdr3_nt: TGTGCCAGCAGCTCAGGAGCAGGGGCGCGGCGGAACACCGGGGAGCTGTTTTTT; cdr3_aa: CASSSGAGARRNTGELFF
v_call: TRBV5-4; d_call: .; cdr3_length: 15; j_call: TRBJ1-2; clone_size: .; cdr3_nt: TGTGCCAGCAGCTGGGGACAACTTTTTAACTATGGCTACACCTTC; cdr3_aa: CASSWGQLFNYGYTF
v_call: TRBV28; d_call: .; cdr3_length: 15; j_call: TRBJ1-5; clone_size: .; cdr3_nt: TGTGCCAGCAGTTTGCGCGGGGTTAGCAATCAGCCCCAGCATTTT; cdr3_aa: CASSLRGVSNQPQHF
v_call: TRBV5-1; d_call: .; cdr3_length: 13; j_call: TRBJ2-7; clone_size: many; cdr3_nt: TGCGCCAGCAGCTTGGGACAGAACTACGAGCAGTACTTC; cdr3_aa: CASSLGQNYEQYF
v_call: TRBV9; d_call: TRBD1; cdr3_length: 17; j_call: TRBJ2-7; clone_size: once; cdr3_nt: TGTGCCAGCAGCGCGGGGCCGACAGGGGGCGCGAGGGGCGAGCAGTACTTC; cdr3_aa: CASSAGPTGGARGEQYF
v_call: TRBV4-1; d_call: TRBD2; cdr3_length: 17; j_call: TRBJ2-3; clone_size: .; cdr3_nt: TGCGCCAGCAGCCAAGGGTCCAGCGGGAGGGGCCCAGATACGCAGTATTTT; cdr3_aa: CASSQGSSGRGPDTQYF
v_call: TRBV30; d_call: .; cdr3_length: 16; j_call: TRBJ2-7; clone_size: .; cdr3_nt: TGTGCCTGGACCCCATACGGGTCCCGCAGCTCCTACGAGCAGTACTTC; cdr3_aa: CAWTPYGSRSSYEQYF
v_call: TRBV28; d_call: TRBD2; cdr3_length: 16; j_call: TRBJ2-1; clone_size: .; cdr3_nt: TGTGCCAGCAGTCTACCCCCCACGGGGGGTCGAAATGAGCAGTTCTTC; cdr3_aa: CASSLPPTGGRNEQFF
v_call: TRBV7-2; d_call: .; cdr3_length: 17; j_call: TRBJ2-7; clone_size: .; cdr3_nt: TGTGCCAGCAGCTTAGCGCGGGACTCCTATCCCCCCTACGAGCAGTACTTC; cdr3_aa: CASSLARDSYPPYEQYF
v_call: TRBV29-1; d_call: .; cdr3_length: 12; j_call: TRBJ2-2; clone_size: .; cdr3_nt: TGCAGCGCCCGGGCAGGGTACGGGGAGCTGTTTTTT; cdr3_aa: CSARAGYGELFF
v_call: TRBV11-2; d_call: .; cdr3_length: 16; j_call: TRBJ1-1; clone_size: once; cdr3_nt: TGTGCCAGCAGCTTAGTTCGGGTCCAGCTGAACACTGAAGCTTTCTTT; cdr3_aa: CASSLVRVQLNTEAFF
v_call: TRBV7-7; d_call: TRBD2; cdr3_length: 16; j_call: TRBJ2-7; clone_size: .; cdr3_nt: TGTGCCAGCAGCCCAGGTAGCGGGCCACACTCCTACGAGCAGTACTTC; cdr3_aa: CASSPGSGPHSYEQYF
v_call: TRBV7-9; d_call: TRBD1; cdr3_length: 17; j_call: TRBJ1-1; clone_size: .; cdr3_nt: TGTGCCAGCAGCCCCAGGGACAGGGGGACGGGGGACACTGAAGCTTTCTTT; cdr3_aa: CASSPRDRGTGDTEAFF
v_call: TRBV9; d_call: .; cdr3_length: 14; j_call: TRBJ1-4; clone_size: .; cdr3_nt: TGTGCCAGCAGCGTAGAAGGCAGGGATGAAAAACTGTTTTTT; cdr3_aa: CASSVEGRDEKLFF